This T cell receptor beta chain was retrieved from a study of regulatory T cells in long-lasting Graves disease. Time point indicated: newly diagnosed GD, antithyroid drugs for less than 3 months. From RNA extracted from PBMCs, the TCR library was made. This clonotype was seen at least ten times. Its antigen is not identified. Both iRepertoire HTBI primers and Arm-PCR of CDR3 regions were used to build the TCR beta libraries. TCRdb re-called the multiplex PCR reads through MiXCR, storing one row per CDR3 protein. This table has 440,000 or so distinct CDR3 sequences, 15% appearing once. The V end lost 7 bases, the J end lost 1 base, and 17 bases lay between the germline ends. The germline gives CDR1 SEHNR, CDR2 FQNEAQ (reference sequence). The CDR3 contains 15 residues. Broader study findings: Rather than thyroid tissue, only peripheral blood underwent study. Relative to newly diagnosed Graves' patients, persistent ones had lower TCR diversity. Repertoires from persistent disease leaned toward TRBV28, TRBJ1-2 and TRBJ2-5.

The sample also formed part of further work on T cells in Graves' hyperthyroidism and ophthalmopathy.

The V call is TRBV7-9, the J call TRBJ2-7; weak D call: TRBD2 (6 bases). The receptor comes from a woman aged 25 to 39 with Graves disease. The material sequenced was peripheral blood mononuclear cells (PBMCs), taken at new diagnosis, from a patient treated with antithyroid drugs. This chain's CDR3 is CASTNGGEESYEQYF. The CDR3 DNA reads TGTGCCAGCACCAATGGAGGGGAAGAGTCCTACGAGCAGTACTTC.